This T cell receptor (beta chain) was observed in a study of T-cell reconstitution after alpha-beta-depleted transplantation in children. Library preparation (for TCRbeta) was performed with unique molecular identifiers. MiXCR was run by TCRdb on the PCR reads, yielding one entry per CDR3 protein. In the table there are hundreds of thousands of distinct CDR3 sequences, 15% to 20% of which are singletons. The germline V gene has CDR1 LGHDT and CDR2 YNNKEL (reference sequence). The V gene lost 1 base and the J gene lost 4 bases, with 17 bases spanning the gap. This CDR3 has 17 amino acids. The sequencing used PBMCs from the stem cell graft donor, collected from the stem cell graft. The J gene is TRBJ2-1, the V gene TRBV3-1; D unclear. This receptor was identified in a human donor who donated a stem cell graft to a child with acute lymphoblastic leukemia. The CDR3 DNA reads TGTGCCAGCAGCCAAGCATTCCCTACGGAGAGGTACAATGAGCAGTTCTTC. Residues: CASSQAFPTERYNEQFF.